Shown below are 28 T cell receptor beta chains from a single sample sequenced in a study of T cells in Graves' hyperthyroidism and ophthalmopathy. RNA transcripts yielded amplified TCR beta CDR3 regions. In the first-round RT-PCR of the TCR CDR3, the HTBI primer set was used. TCRdb independently ran MiXCR on the multiplex PCR reads; one entry per CDR3 protein. The sample comprises around 300,000 distinct CDR3 sequences, about 13% of which are singletons, and under 8% rests with the top ten. Input material: blood. The source is a woman in her thirties or forties with Graves' hyperthyroidism.

This clonotype was seen a few times. The chain couples TRBV18 to TRBJ2-7; D remains unclear. The CDR3 runs to 15 residues. The germline V and J ends were trimmed by 2 bases and 9 bases, with 20 bases remaining between them. CDR1 is KGHSH, CDR2 LQKENI, per germline. CDR3 bases: TGTGCCAGCTCACCAGAGTCGGCACCTACTGGAAGGCAGTACTTC. As protein: CASSPESAPTGRQYF.

This clonotype showed up just a few times. This rearrangement joins TRBV27 to TRBJ2-2; possible D gene TRBD2, 6 bases. The CDR3 is made up of 18 amino acids. V gave up 4 bases and J gave up 2 bases, with 20 bases separating them. Germline V gene lookup returns CDR1 MNHEY and CDR2 SMNVEV (reference sequence). The CDR3 spells CASSSLGSRVYNTGELFF. In DNA, the CDR3 is TGTGCCAGCAGTTCCCTCGGGAGTCGGGTTTATAACACCGGGGAGCTGTTTTTT.

About this clonotype: A much bigger clone sits one base away, suggesting this may be a read error. The chain has TRBV6-2 or TRBV6-3 and TRBJ1-1; a possible D gene is TRBD1 (5 bases). The length of the CDR3 is 14 residues. The ends were cut back, 5 bases at V and 3 bases at J, with 13 bases in the middle. Germline V gives CDR1 MNHEY, CDR2 SVGEGT. The DNA of the CDR3 is TGTGCCAGCAGTAAGGGACGGCCGGACACTGAAGCTTTCTTT. As protein: CASSKGRPDTEAFF.

This clonotype was recorded many times. The chain joins TRBV3-1 to TRBJ2-5, with D possibly matching TRBD1 (5 bases). The CDR3 totals 15 residues. CDR1 is LGHDT and CDR2 is YNNKEL in the germline V gene (reference sequence). V was clipped by 0 bases and J by 2 bases, with 10 bases between them. CDR3 DNA sequence: TGTGCCAGCAGCCAAGATCCGAGACAGCAAGAGACCCAGTACTTC. Its protein is CASSQDPRQQETQYF.

This clonotype was counted a few times. The conserved final phenylalanine or tryptophan is absent from the CDR3, which likely points to a read error. The V call is TRBV27, the J call TRBJ1-5; weak D call: TRBD1 (6 bases). Trimming shortened V by 6 bases and J by 3 bases, and 15 bases separated the two germline ends. Germline CDR1 is MNHEY and CDR2 is SMNVEV (reference sequence). The CDR3 spans 15 residues. The CDR3, as DNA: TGTGCCAGCAGCTCACAGGGAGGTAACAATCAGCCCCAGCATCTT. It is translated as CASSSQGGNNQPQHL.

In this sample, this clonotype turned up many times. V gene TRBV12-3 or TRBV12-4 combines with J gene TRBJ2-5; D gene ambiguous. The CDR3 spans 11 residues. The V and J ends lost 5 bases and 5 bases respectively, with 6 bases between them. The chain's CDR3 is CASSPSETQYF. CDR3 DNA sequence: TGTGCCAGCAGTCCGTCCGAGACCCAGTACTTC.

This clonotype was recorded at least ten times. The chain carries TRBV3-1 and TRBJ1-5, with D unresolved. Germline CDR1 and CDR2: LGHDT and YNNKEL (reference sequence). V was pared by 1 base and J by 11 bases, with 15 bases between. The CDR3 covers 14 residues. CDR3 in DNA: TGTGCCAGCAGCCAAGGAAGTGTAACCTGGTCCCAGCATTTT. Translation: CASSQGSVTWSQHF.

This clonotype was seen repeatedly, ten times or more. The DNA for the CDR3 is TGTGCCATCAGTGAGTCACAGGGGCTCCCTTCGAGGACTGAAGCTTTCTTT. This translates into CAISESQGLPSRTEAFF. The rearrangement links TRBV10-3 to TRBJ1-1; 7 bases agree with TRBD1. V trimming: 0 bases; J trimming: 5 bases; junction bases outside the gene matches: 12. Germline V gene sequence: CDR1 ENHRY, CDR2 SYGVKD. The CDR3 contains 17 residues.

This clonotype showed up many times. V usage is TRBV20-1 and J usage is TRBJ2-1; 12 nucleotides align to TRBD2. The CDR3 totals 18 residues. V lost 6 bases to trimming and J lost 2 bases; unmatched junction nucleotides: 14. Germline CDR1 and CDR2: DFQATT and SNEGSKA (reference sequence). For the CDR3, the DNA is TGCAGTGCCCAGGGACTAGCGGGCCCGATCGGGGCCTACAATGAGCAGTTCTTC. It translates to CSAQGLAGPIGAYNEQFF.

This clonotype was recorded at least ten times. V gene TRBV12-3 or TRBV12-4 combines with J gene TRBJ1-2; 8 bases map to TRBD1. The ends lost 6 bases at V and 2 bases at J; junction bases unmatched: 14. The CDR3 sequence is 17 residues long. This chain's CDR3 is CASSTRAPGGSNYGYTF. CDR3 in DNA: TGTGCCAGCAGCACGCGTGCACCAGGGGGCTCCAACTATGGCTACACCTTC.

The chain joins TRBV28 to TRBJ2-4; TRBD1 matches at 9 bases. CDR1 MDHEN and CDR2 SYDVKM come from the germline V gene. The V gene end was trimmed by 8 bases and the J gene end by 9 bases; junction bases not matched to a gene: 17. The CDR3 runs 16 residues. CDR3 loop: CASSPYLADRGSIQYF. CDR3 nucleotides: TGTGCCAGCTCACCGTACTTAGCCGACAGGGGGAGCATTCAGTACTTC.

This chain links TRBV5-6 with TRBJ2-7; 8 positions match TRBD2. Germline lookup yields CDR1 SGHDT and CDR2 YYEEEE. Losses at the gene ends were 3 bases for V and 0 bases for J; bases not matched to a gene: 5. There are 15 residues in the CDR3. The DNA for the CDR3 is TGTGCCAGCAGCTCCCCGGGAGGGCCCTCCTACGAGCAGTACTTC. This translates into CASSSPGGPSYEQYF.

This clonotype was seen many times. The rearrangement links TRBV20-1 to TRBJ1-4, with D possibly being TRBD1 (6 bases). The germline V and J ends were trimmed by 2 bases and 8 bases, with 6 bases remaining between them. Germline assignment: CDR1 DFQATT and CDR2 SNEGSKA (reference sequence). The CDR3 length is 11 residues. CDR3 DNA sequence: TGCAGTGCTAGAACAGGGGAAAAACTGTTTTTT. Its translation is CSARTGEKLFF.

This clonotype turned up a few times. The genes are TRBV10-3 and TRBJ2-3; D unresolved. The V end was cut by 5 bases, the J end by 2 bases, with 8 bases between. The germline gives CDR1 ENHRY, CDR2 SYGVKD. CDR3 length: 13 amino acids. CDR3: CAISLTFTDTQYF. In DNA, the CDR3 is TGTGCCATCAGTTTAACTTTCACAGATACGCAGTATTTT.

The table lists this clonotype with many counts. This chain uses TRBV7-2 with TRBJ2-5, with 10 bases that match TRBD2. Germline CDR1 and CDR2: SGHTA and FQGNSA. The V and J ends lost 1 base and 1 base, in that order; junction bases with no gene match: 6. This CDR3 contains 17 residues. The CDR3 region has the DNA TGTGCCAGCAGCTTAGGACCTAGCGGGGGAGGCCAAGAGACCCAGTACTTC. This translates into CASSLGPSGGGQETQYF.

This clonotype was detected a few times. The rearrangement links TRBV20-1 to TRBJ1-5; possibly TRBD1 for D (6 bases). This CDR3 comprises 14 residues. The germline gives CDR1 DFQATT, CDR2 SNEGSKA (reference sequence). V lost 6 bases, J lost 4 bases, and 16 bases lay in between. CDR3 sequence: CSAATGSGNQPQHF. In nucleotides, the CDR3 is TGCAGTGCAGCTACAGGGAGCGGGAATCAGCCCCAGCATTTT.

This clonotype was counted ten times or more. This chain links TRBV11-1 with TRBJ2-7, with D possibly being TRBD1 or TRBD2 (5 bases each). The CDR3 has 14 residues. Trimming stripped 5 bases from V and 6 bases from J, with 17 bases between. Germline V gene lookup returns CDR1 SGHAT and CDR2 FQDESV (reference sequence). CDR3 sequence: CASSPHGTPSEQYF. CDR3 nucleotides: TGTGCCAGCAGCCCCCACGGGACCCCCTCCGAGCAGTACTTC.

The rearrangement uses TRBV27 and TRBJ1-2; the D is unclear. V was clipped by 6 bases and J by 4 bases, with 21 bases between them. CDR3 size: 16 residues. Germline lookup yields CDR1 MNHEY and CDR2 SMNVEV (reference sequence). CDR3 sequence reads: CASSYWIAMSLYGYTF. CDR3 coding DNA: TGTGCCAGCAGCTACTGGATCGCCATGAGCCTCTATGGCTACACCTTC.

The chain carries TRBV25-1 and TRBJ2-3; D is possibly TRBD1 or TRBD2 (5 bases each). The V end was cut by 6 bases, the J end by 6 bases, with 31 bases between. The CDR3 length is 19 residues. CDR1 MGHDK and CDR2 SYGVNS come from the germline V gene. CDR3: CASSRSPPGPGPRWDTQYF. In nucleotides, the CDR3 is TGTGCCAGCAGCCGATCTCCACCGGGACCGGGTCCCCGGTGGGATACGCAGTATTTT.

This clonotype came up many times. The V gene is TRBV24-1, the J gene TRBJ2-3, with 11 bases identical to TRBD2. Germline V gene sequence: CDR1 KGHDR, CDR2 SFDVKD. Unmatched junction bases numbered 8, after V lost 4 bases and J lost 3 bases. This CDR3 is built from 17 residues. CDR3 protein: CATSDQTSGRGTDTQYF. DNA for the CDR3: TGTGCCACCAGTGACCAAACTAGCGGGAGAGGGACAGATACGCAGTATTTT.

This clonotype was seen ten or more times. The chain has TRBV6-5 and TRBJ1-2; D perhaps matches TRBD1 (5 bases). Germline V gives CDR1 MNHEY, CDR2 SVGAGI. CDR3 size: 13 residues. Trimming cost V 0 bases and J 3 bases, with 5 bases left between them. CDR3 region: CASSYSGDYGYTF. The CDR3, as DNA: TGTGCCAGCAGTTACTCGGGGGACTATGGCTACACCTTC.

This clonotype was counted many times. The chain carries TRBV3-1 and TRBJ2-1, with D unclear. Germline CDR1 LGHDT, CDR2 YNNKEL (reference sequence). The CDR3 sequence is 15 residues long. Trimming cost V 1 base and J 8 bases, with 15 bases left between them. CDR3 residues: CASSQANYLRDEQFF. CDR3 DNA: TGTGCCAGCAGCCAAGCAAACTACCTTAGGGATGAGCAGTTCTTC.

The rearrangement joins TRBV2 to TRBJ2-5, with TRBD1 matching 9 bases. CDR1 and CDR2 (germline): SNHLY, FYNNEI. This CDR3 contains 15 residues. Trimming took 4 bases from V and 7 from J; bases not matched to a gene: 10. The CDR3 sequence: CASSGETGGKGTQYF. CDR3 bases: TGTGCCAGCAGTGGAGAGACAGGGGGGAAAGGGACCCAGTACTTC.

The gene calls are TRBV15 and TRBJ1-5; D is undetermined. Germline V gene sequence: CDR1 LNHNV, CDR2 YYDKDF (reference sequence). Between the trimmed V and J ends, which lost 0 bases and 7 bases, there was a span of 4 bases. This CDR3 is 12 amino acids long. CDR3 in DNA: TGTGCCACCAGCAGAGATTACCAGCCCCAGCATTTT. Its translation: CATSRDYQPQHF.

This clonotype was detected a few times. J is TRBJ2-7 and V is TRBV5-6, with D possibly being TRBD2 (5 bases). This CDR3 spans 16 amino acids. Looked up from germline, CDR1 is SGHDT and CDR2 is YYEEEE. The V end was cut by 0 bases, the J end by 5 bases, with 18 bases between. The CDR3 is CASSLARDWSLDEQYF. In nucleotides, the CDR3 is TGTGCCAGCAGCTTGGCCCGGGATTGGAGTCTAGACGAGCAGTACTTC.

At least ten counts were recorded for this clonotype. The rearrangement links TRBV7-8 to TRBJ2-7, with 7 bases lining up with TRBD2. Germline V gene lookup returns CDR1 SGHVS and CDR2 FQNEAQ. The CDR3 consists of 14 residues. V gave up 5 bases and J gave up 2 bases; unmatched junction bases: 6. The CDR3 region is CASSPSGRPYEQYF. DNA of the CDR3: TGTGCCAGCAGCCCTAGCGGTCGGCCCTACGAGCAGTACTTC.

This clonotype has at least ten counts. V and J are TRBV5-1 and TRBJ2-2, with D tentatively TRBD1 (6 bases). Germline V gene sequence: CDR1 SGHRS, CDR2 YFSETQ. V dropped 6 bases and J dropped 1 base, with 13 bases sitting between them. This CDR3 contains 15 residues. Here the CDR3 reads CASTVGAENTGELFF. CDR3 DNA sequence: TGCGCCAGCACCGTGGGGGCGGAGAACACCGGGGAGCTGTTTTTT. Combining the CDR3 with reference TRBV5-1 and TRBJ2-2 gives the whole variable domain KAGVTQTPRYLIKTRGQQVTLSCSPISGHRSVSWYQQTPGQGLQFLFEYFSETQRNKGNFPGRFSGRQFSNSRSEMNVSTLELGDSALYLCASTVGAENTGELFFGEGSRLTVL.

This chain connects TRBV28 to TRBJ2-3; the D gene is possibly TRBD2 (5 bases). The CDR3 extends over 15 amino acids. The germline V gene has CDR1 MDHEN and CDR2 SYDVKM. The V end was cut by 8 bases, the J end by 5 bases, with 20 bases between. The CDR3 DNA is TGTGCCAGCGAGGGTAGCGCCAGGCCGGGAGATACGCAGTATTTT. Its translation: CASEGSARPGDTQYF. The variable domain in full, completed from reference TRBV28 and TRBJ2-3, reads DVKVTQSSRYLVKRTGEKVFLECVQDMDHENMFWYRQDPGLGLRLIYFSYDVKMKEKGDIPEGYSVSREKKERFSLILESASTNQTSMYLCASEGSARPGDTQYFGPGTRLTVL.